The 3 T cell receptor beta chains below all came from one sample that was sequenced in a study of cytomegalovirus exposure and HLA in healthy donors. PCR amplification relied on 60 Vbeta primers (plus 13 Jbeta primers). Here immunoSEQ multiplex PCR was the method, and the copy in TCRdb shows in-frame clones only, minus some. This table holds 150,000 to 200,000 clones, about four fifths found once. The sample was PBMCs. These receptors were taken from a man in his forties in good health and CMV-seropositive.

Only a few counts were recorded for this clone. The rearrangement uses TRBV27 and TRBJ2-1; the match to TRBD2 covers 9 bases. The germline gives CDR1 MNHEY, CDR2 SMNVEV (reference sequence). V shed 5 bases, J shed 4 bases, and the junction held 6 bases outside the gene matches. This CDR3 region has 15 residues. The CDR3 DNA follows: TGTGCCAGCAGTAAGTCTAGCGGGGTGTACAATGAGCAGTTCTTC. Protein product: CASSKSSGVYNEQFF.

The rearrangement joins TRBV5-1 to TRBJ1-3, with D perhaps matching TRBD1 (5 bases). Germline V lookup: CDR1 SGHRS, CDR2 YFSETQ. Trimming took off 0 bases at V and 1 base at J, with 8 bases between the two ends. The CDR3 runs 15 residues. CDR3 DNA sequence: TGCGCCAGCAGCTTGGGAAGGGGATCTGGAAACACCATATATTTT. As protein: CASSLGRGSGNTIYF.

This rearrangement joins TRBV19 to TRBJ1-2; TRBD1 might be the D (5 bases). V was shortened by 0 bases and J by 4 bases, with 12 bases between the two germline ends. Per germline, CDR1 LNHDA and CDR2 SQIVND (reference sequence). The CDR3 extends over 15 amino acids. In nucleotides, the CDR3 is TGTGCCAGTAGTATAGATGTACAGGAGTTCTATGGCTACACCTTC. It specifies CASSIDVQEFYGYTF.